This T cell receptor (beta chain) was observed in a study of T cells in Graves' hyperthyroidism and ophthalmopathy. As for the study in general: Peripheral blood was taken when the disease was first diagnosed, before any treatment began.

Points from the study as a whole: Model predictions of ophthalmopathy came a median around 6.5 months before onset. Researchers found most expanded thyroid clonotypes above 0.001 in blood as well.

TCR beta CDR3 regions were amplified from RNA. The primer set for the first-round RT-PCR of the TCR CDR3 was HTBI. TCRdb reanalysed the multiplex PCR reads using MiXCR and keeps one entry per CDR3 protein. The repertoire holds about 690,000 distinct CDR3 sequences, with 17% as singletons. Worth noting for this clonotype: Its matching antigen is unknown. This clone may be a read error of a much larger clone one base away.

The CDR3 contains 13 residues. Germline loops: CDR1 MNHEY, CDR2 SMNVEV (reference sequence). J gave up 8 bases and V 5 bases, and 3 bases lay outside the gene matches. The V and J genes are TRBV27 and TRBJ2-7; 13 nucleotides align to TRBD2. The source is a man in his fifties with Graves' hyperthyroidism. The sample was blood. The CDR3 protein is CASSGLAGVKQYF. The CDR3 nucleotides are TGTGCCAGCAGTGGACTAGCGGGAGTTAAGCAGTACTTC.